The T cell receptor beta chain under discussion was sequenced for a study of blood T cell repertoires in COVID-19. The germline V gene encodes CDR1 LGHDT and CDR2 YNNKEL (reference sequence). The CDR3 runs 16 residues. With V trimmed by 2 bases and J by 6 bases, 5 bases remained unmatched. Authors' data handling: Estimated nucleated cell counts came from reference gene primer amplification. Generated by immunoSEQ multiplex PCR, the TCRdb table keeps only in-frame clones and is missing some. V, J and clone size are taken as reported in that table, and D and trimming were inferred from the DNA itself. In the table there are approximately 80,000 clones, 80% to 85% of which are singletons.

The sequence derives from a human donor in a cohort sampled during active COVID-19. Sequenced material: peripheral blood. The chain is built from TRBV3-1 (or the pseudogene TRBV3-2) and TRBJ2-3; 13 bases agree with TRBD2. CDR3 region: CASSQITSGGADTQYF. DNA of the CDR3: TGTGCCAGCAGCCAAATAACTAGCGGGGGGGCGGATACGCAGTATTTT.